The next 29 T cell receptor beta chains were all read from a single sample in a study of blood T cell repertoires in COVID-19. Assay: immunoSEQ multiplex PCR; the TCRdb copy retains only in-frame clones and omits some. The data show hundreds of thousands of clones, 80% to 90% seen once. The sequencing sample was made of PBMCs or T cells enriched from blood (not recorded which). The receptors were sampled from a man aged 18 to 29 who had recovered from COVID-19.

The genes are TRBV5-1 and TRBJ1-2; 7 nucleotides match TRBD1. After removal of 4 bases from V and 5 bases from J, the junction contained 5 bases not matched to a gene. The CDR3 has 13 amino acids. The germline gives CDR1 SGHRS, CDR2 YFSETQ. CDR3 sequence: CASSPRDSYGYTF. CDR3 coding DNA: TGCGCCAGCAGCCCCCGGGACAGTTATGGCTACACCTTC.

J is TRBJ2-7 and V is TRBV30; TRBD1 matches at 9 bases. CDR3 length: 13 amino acids. Germline CDR1 reads GTSNPN; CDR2 reads SVGIG (reference sequence). V shed 8 bases and J 1 base; nucleotides not matched to a gene: 6. The CDR3 bases are TGTGCCGGGGACAGGGTTATTTCCTACGAGCAGTACTTC. Translated: CAGDRVISYEQYF. The full variable domain, completed using reference TRBV30 and TRBJ2-7, is SQTIHQWPATLVQPVGSPLSLECTVEGTSNPNLYWYRQAAGRGLQLLFYSVGIGQISSEVPQNLSASRPQDRQFILSSKKLLLSDSGFYLCAGDRVISYEQYFGPGTRLTVT.

The rearrangement uses TRBV3-1 (or the pseudogene TRBV3-2) and TRBJ2-7; 10 bases align to TRBD2. The CDR3 spans 14 residues. With 7 bases clipped from V and 6 bases from J, the junction kept 9 bases outside the gene matches. Germline lookup yields CDR1 LGHDT and CDR2 YNNKEL (reference sequence). CDR3 amino acids: CASMVVAGGREQYF. The CDR3 bases are TGTGCCAGCATGGTGGTAGCGGGAGGTCGCGAGCAGTACTTC.

The CDR3 region has the DNA TGTGCCAGCAGCGGGGGGTCGAGCCCAACAGATACGCAGTATTTT. It yields the protein CASSGGSSPTDTQYF. The chain employs TRBV5-8 and TRBJ2-3; TRBD2 might be the D (6 bases). V was shortened by 4 bases and J by 3 bases, with 15 bases between the two germline ends. From germline, CDR1 is SGHTS and CDR2 YDEGEE. The CDR3 runs 15 residues. Full variable domain (outside the CDR3, taken from reference TRBV5-8 and TRBJ2-3): EAGVTQSPTHLIKTRGQQATLRCSPISGHTSVYWYQQALGLGLQFLLWYDEGEERNRGNFPPRFSGRQFPNYSSELNVNALELEDSALYLCASSGGSSPTDTQYFGPGTRLTVL.

The gene calls are TRBV9 and TRBJ2-3; D not certain. Germline-derived CDR1 and CDR2 are SGDLS and YYNGEE. Trimming left V 0 bases short and J 6 bases short, with 14 bases between. This CDR3 comprises 15 residues. In DNA form, the CDR3 reads TGTGCCAGCAGCGTAGCTCCCGGTTTGATCGATACGCAGTATTTT. It translates to CASSVAPGLIDTQYF.

The CDR3 sequence is CASSLGRDPYGYTF. CDR3 nucleotides: TGCGCCAGCAGCTTAGGGAGGGATCCCTATGGCTACACCTTC. The genes are TRBV4-1 and TRBJ1-2; D remains unclear. Trimming pared 5 bases from V and 4 bases from J, leaving 14 bases between. The germline V gene has CDR1 MGHRA and CDR2 YSYEKL. The CDR3 contains 14 residues.

The chain is built from TRBV23-1 and TRBJ2-1; the match to TRBD2 covers 16 bases. TRBV23-1 is labeled an ORF, and its function is uncertain. This CDR3 has 19 residues. Losses at the gene ends were 4 bases for V and 5 bases for J; bases not matched to a gene: 11. CDR3 in amino acids: CASSPPGTSGRAGHNEQFF. Written as DNA, the CDR3 is TGCGCCAGCAGTCCCCCGGGGACTAGCGGGAGGGCCGGTCACAATGAGCAGTTCTTC.

This clone was found once. A single base separates this from a much larger clone, so it may be a read error. The V gene is TRBV7-2, the J gene TRBJ1-1; TRBD1 might be the D (5 bases). Trimming removed 3 bases from V and 2 bases from J, with 7 bases in between. The CDR3 length is 13 residues. Germline V gene lookup returns CDR1 SGHTA and CDR2 FQGNSA. CDR3 residues: CASSFQGNTEAFF. CDR3 DNA: TGTGCCAGCAGCTTCCAGGGTAACACTGAAGCTTTCTTT.

The genes are TRBV7-6 and TRBJ2-2; 9 nucleotides align to TRBD2. V shed 5 bases, J shed 7 bases, and the junction held 14 bases outside the gene matches. In germline, CDR1 is SGHVS, CDR2 FNYEAQ. The CDR3 contains 17 residues. DNA for the CDR3: TGTGCCAGCAGCCTAGAAGAAGCGGGGGGACGTTTCGGGGAGCTGTTTTTT. Encoded protein: CASSLEEAGGRFGELFF.

This chain links TRBV2 with TRBJ1-2; TRBD1 aligns across 9 bases. This CDR3 contains 14 residues. CDR1 is SNHLY and CDR2 is FYNNEI in the germline V gene. J was trimmed by 4 bases and V by 5 bases; bases with no gene match: 5. The CDR3 DNA is TGTGCCAGCAGTCCCGGGACAGGGAGCTATGGCTACACCTTC. This translates into CASSPGTGSYGYTF.

The J gene is TRBJ1-1, the V gene TRBV29-1, with D possibly matching TRBD1 (5 bases). The CDR3 runs to 13 residues. With 4 bases removed from V and 1 base from J, the gap between germline ends came to 10 bases. Germline CDR1 reads SQVTM; CDR2 reads ANQGSEA. In DNA form, the CDR3 reads TGCAGCGTTGGCCGGGGGGGGAACACTGAAGCTTTCTTT. Its protein product is CSVGRGGNTEAFF. The full variable domain, rest sourced from reference TRBV29-1 and TRBJ1-1, is SAVISQKPSRDICQRGTSLTIQCQVDSQVTMMFWYRQQPGQSLTLIATANQGSEATYESGFVIDKFPISRPNLTFSTLTVSNMSPEDSSIYLCSVGRGGNTEAFFGQGTRLTVV.

The chain recombines TRBV27 with TRBJ2-7, with D perhaps matching TRBD2 (7 bases). Trimming took 3 bases from V and 6 from J, leaving 15 bases between them. This CDR3 is built from 14 residues. CDR1 MNHEY and CDR2 SMNVEV come from the germline V gene (reference sequence). The chain's CDR3 is CASSFGPGGPEQYF. In DNA form, the CDR3 reads TGTGCCAGCAGTTTCGGACCGGGGGGCCCCGAGCAGTACTTC.

This clone was observed a single time. The CDR3 nucleotides are TGTGCCAGTAGGGGACAGGGGGCGACCTATAATTCACCCCTCCACTTT. Protein sequence: CASRGQGATYNSPLHF. The gene calls are TRBV19 and TRBJ1-6, with 12 bases identical to TRBD1. CDR3 length: 16 amino acids. Germline V lookup: CDR1 LNHDA, CDR2 SQIVND (reference sequence). V lost 6 bases to trimming and J lost 2 bases; unmatched junction nucleotides: 2. Full variable domain (remainder filled in from reference TRBV19 and TRBJ1-6): DGGITQSPKYLFRKEGQNVTLSCEQNLNHDAMYWYRQDPGQGLRLIYYSQIVNDFQKGDIAEGYSVSREKKESFPLTVTSAQKNPTAFYLCASRGQGATYNSPLHFGNGTRLTVT.

The rearrangement links TRBV19 to TRBJ1-1; 10 nucleotides match TRBD1. CDR3 length equals 14 residues. The V segment lost 4 bases and the J segment 11 bases; nucleotides outside the gene matches: 10. CDR1 and CDR2 from the germline V gene are LNHDA and SQIVND (reference sequence). The CDR3 here is CASSTAKTGGYAFF. CDR3 nucleotides: TGTGCCAGTAGTACAGCGAAGACAGGGGGCTATGCTTTCTTT.

The chain has TRBV5-4 and TRBJ2-4; no clear D gene. V was clipped by 0 bases and J by 1 base, with 14 bases between them. The CDR3 runs 17 residues. Germline CDR1 SGHNT, CDR2 YYREEE (reference sequence). The CDR3 spells CASSLAVGDPAKNIQYF. The CDR3 nucleotides are TGTGCCAGCAGCTTGGCCGTGGGCGATCCTGCCAAAAACATTCAGTACTTC.

The chain joins TRBV2 to TRBJ1-5; the D is unclear. CDR3 length equals 13 residues. The germline V and J ends were trimmed by 4 bases and 5 bases, with 9 bases remaining between them. Germline V gene data show CDR1 as SNHLY and CDR2 as FYNNEI. CDR3 DNA: TGTGCCAGCAGTGCCTTGGTAGATCAGCCCCAGCATTTT. This codes for CASSALVDQPQHF. Looking up the rest from reference TRBV2 and TRBJ1-5 gives the full variable domain: EPEVTQTPSHQVTQMGQEVILRCVPISNHLYFYWYRQILGQKVEFLVSFYNNEISEKSEIFDDQFSVERPDGSNFTLKIRSTKLEDSAMYFCASSALVDQPQHFGDGTRLSIL.

The genes are TRBV28 and TRBJ1-1; TRBD1 matches 7 bases. The trim removed 3 bases at V and 5 bases at J, leaving 12 bases unmatched. The CDR3 has 16 residues. Germline V gene lookup returns CDR1 MDHEN and CDR2 SYDVKM. The CDR3 DNA is TGTGCCAGCAGTTTTTCGACGTACCCCAGGGGGACTGAAGCTTTCTTT. Its translation: CASSFSTYPRGTEAFF.

The chain is built from TRBV30 and TRBJ1-5; D might be TRBD1 (5 bases). The CDR3 is 14 amino acids. Trimming took 8 bases from V and 3 from J, leaving 17 bases between them. Germline V gives CDR1 GTSNPN, CDR2 SVGIG (reference sequence). The CDR3 loop reads CAARGPGPNQPQHF. Written as DNA, the CDR3 is TGTGCCGCTCGCGGACCAGGGCCCAATCAGCCCCAGCATTTT.

The J gene is TRBJ1-2, the V gene TRBV9; no clear D. Germline assignment: CDR1 SGDLS and CDR2 YYNGEE. The CDR3 sequence is 13 residues long. V lost 1 base and J 2 bases, leaving 6 bases between the germline ends. For the CDR3, the DNA is TGTGCCAGCAGCGTATATCAGAACTATGGCTACACCTTC. Protein: CASSVYQNYGYTF.

This clone was seen many times. The chain couples TRBV4-2 to TRBJ1-6, with 9 bases fitting TRBD1. V dropped 0 bases and J dropped 6; count of bases not matched to a gene: 0. The germline V gene has CDR1 LGHNA and CDR2 YNFKEQ. The CDR3 length is 15 residues. This CDR3 reads CASSQETGGNSPLHF. In nucleotides, the CDR3 is TGTGCCAGCAGCCAAGAGACAGGGGGTAATTCACCCCTCCACTTT.

The chain has TRBV28 and TRBJ1-2; 7 nucleotides align to TRBD1. The CDR3 loop spans 14 amino acids. Trimming at V came to 3 bases and at J to 5 bases, leaving 6 bases not matched to a gene. Germline CDR1 is MDHEN and CDR2 is SYDVKM. CDR3 DNA: TGTGCCAGCAGTTTGACGACAGGGAGGTATGGCTACACCTTC. Protein sequence: CASSLTTGRYGYTF.

In this sample, this clone turned up a few times. J is TRBJ1-2 and V is TRBV6-5; D not resolved. The germline gives CDR1 MNHEY, CDR2 SVGAGI. The CDR3 runs 15 residues. Trimming shortened V by 7 bases and J by 4 bases, and 19 bases separated the two germline ends. DNA of the CDR3: TGTGCCAGCAAGGTGAGAGAACTAGGCCTCTATGGCTACACCTTC. It is translated as CASKVRELGLYGYTF.

The chain combines TRBV11-2 with TRBJ1-1; D not certain. V lost 3 bases to trimming and J lost 1 base, with 6 bases between them. This CDR3 contains 13 residues. Germline CDR1 is SGHAT and CDR2 is FQNNGV. In DNA form, the CDR3 reads TGTGCCAGCAGCTTTTCAGAGAACACTGAAGCTTTCTTT. It encodes CASSFSENTEAFF.

This clone was seen a single time. The V and J genes are TRBV29-1 and TRBJ2-1, with D unclear. Germline values: CDR1 SQVTM, CDR2 ANQGSEA. Trimming stripped 0 bases from V and 8 bases from J, with 17 bases between. The CDR3 spans 15 residues. CDR3: CSVEELGYRRDEQFF. DNA for the CDR3: TGCAGCGTTGAAGAATTAGGCTACCGTCGGGATGAGCAGTTCTTC.

This chain uses TRBV4-2 with TRBJ2-7, with 10 bases lining up with TRBD2. The CDR3 has 17 residues. Germline V gene data show CDR1 as LGHNA and CDR2 as YNFKEQ. Trimming at V came to 2 bases and at J to 2 bases, leaving 9 bases not matched to a gene. In DNA, the CDR3 is TGTGCCAGCAGCCAACAGTCTAGCGGGGGACCAGCCTACGAGCAGTACTTC. Protein: CASSQQSSGGPAYEQYF.

The table lists this clone with a count of one. The CDR3, as DNA: TGCGCCAGCAGCCAAGTTCCCGGGACAGATAATTCACCCCTCCACTTT. Its protein product is CASSQVPGTDNSPLHF. The V gene is TRBV4-1, the J gene TRBJ1-6; 7 nucleotides agree with TRBD1. Germline V gene lookup returns CDR1 MGHRA and CDR2 YSYEKL. The CDR3 has 16 residues. V was clipped by 1 base and J by 5 bases; unmatched bases: 5.

This sequence joins TRBV7-9 and TRBJ2-7; D remains unclear. The germline V gene has CDR1 SEHNR and CDR2 FQNEAQ (reference sequence). This CDR3 comprises 15 residues. V lost 5 bases and J lost 3, with 17 bases in between. The CDR3 DNA sequence: TGTGCCAGCAGCCCTGTCGAGACTTACCGCTACGAGCAGTACTTC. It encodes CASSPVETYRYEQYF. Complete variable domain (other parts from reference TRBV7-9 and TRBJ2-7): DTGVSQNPRHKITKRGQNVTFRCDPISEHNRLYWYRQTLGQGPEFLTYFQNEAQLEKSRLLSDRFSAERPKGSFSTLEIQRTEQGDSAMYLCASSPVETYRYEQYFGPGTRLTVT.

The chain joins TRBV5-1 to TRBJ2-7; 9 nucleotides line up with TRBD1. The CDR3 is made up of 16 amino acids. The J segment lost 9 bases and the V segment lost 0 bases, leaving 13 bases of the junction unmatched. The germline gives CDR1 SGHRS, CDR2 YFSETQ. The CDR3 DNA reads TGCGCCAGCAGCTTGGATGCCGGGACAGGGTCCCTCGGGCAGTACTTC. Residues: CASSLDAGTGSLGQYF.

The rearrangement uses TRBV18 and TRBJ2-3, with 7 bases that match TRBD2. This CDR3 region has 14 residues. The germline CDR1 and CDR2 sequences are KGHSH and LQKENI. The V gene end was trimmed by 5 bases and the J gene end by 2 bases; junction bases not matched to a gene: 4. DNA of the CDR3: TGTGCCAGCTCAACGGGAGGCTCCACAGATACGCAGTATTTT. This gives the protein CASSTGGSTDTQYF.